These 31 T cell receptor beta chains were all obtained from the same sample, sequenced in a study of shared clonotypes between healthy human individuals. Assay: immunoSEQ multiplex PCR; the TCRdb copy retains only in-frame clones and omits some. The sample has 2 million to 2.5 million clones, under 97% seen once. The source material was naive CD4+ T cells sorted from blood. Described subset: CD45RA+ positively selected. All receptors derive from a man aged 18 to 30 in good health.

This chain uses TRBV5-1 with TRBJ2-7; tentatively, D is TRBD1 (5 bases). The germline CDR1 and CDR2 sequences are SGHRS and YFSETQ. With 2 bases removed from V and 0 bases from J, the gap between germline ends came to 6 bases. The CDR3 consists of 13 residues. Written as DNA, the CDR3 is TGCGCCAGCAGCTTAGGACACTCCTACGAGCAGTACTTC. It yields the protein CASSLGHSYEQYF.

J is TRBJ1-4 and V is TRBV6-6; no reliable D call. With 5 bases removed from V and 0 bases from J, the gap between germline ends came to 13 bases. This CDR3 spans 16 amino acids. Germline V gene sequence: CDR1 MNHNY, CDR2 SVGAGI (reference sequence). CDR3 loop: CASSPHGRATNEKLFF. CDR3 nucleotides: TGTGCCAGCAGTCCCCACGGAAGAGCAACTAATGAAAAACTGTTTTTT.

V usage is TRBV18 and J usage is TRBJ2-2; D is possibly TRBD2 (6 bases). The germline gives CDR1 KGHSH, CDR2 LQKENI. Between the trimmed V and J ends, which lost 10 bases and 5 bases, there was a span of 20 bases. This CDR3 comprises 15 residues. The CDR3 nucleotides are TGTGCCAACTCGCGGGGACCTCCGGGGACCGGGGAGCTGTTTTTT. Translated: CANSRGPPGTGELFF.

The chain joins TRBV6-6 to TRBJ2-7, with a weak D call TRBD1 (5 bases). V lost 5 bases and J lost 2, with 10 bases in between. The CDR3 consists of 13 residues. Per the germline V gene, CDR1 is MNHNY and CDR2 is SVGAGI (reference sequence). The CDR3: CASSPGPTYEQYF. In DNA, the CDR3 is TGTGCCAGCAGTCCAGGGCCAACCTACGAGCAGTACTTC.

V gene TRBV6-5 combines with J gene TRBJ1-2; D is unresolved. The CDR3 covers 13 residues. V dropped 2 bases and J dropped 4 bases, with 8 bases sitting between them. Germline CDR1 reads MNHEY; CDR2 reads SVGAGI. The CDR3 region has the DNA TGTGCCAGCAGTTACGGGCAGTTCTATGGCTACACCTTC. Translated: CASSYGQFYGYTF.

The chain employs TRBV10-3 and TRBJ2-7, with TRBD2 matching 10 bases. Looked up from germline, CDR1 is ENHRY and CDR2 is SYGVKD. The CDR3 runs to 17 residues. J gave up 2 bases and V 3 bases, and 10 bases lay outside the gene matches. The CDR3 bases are TGTGCCATCAGTGAATCGACTAGCGGGCAATCTACCTACGAGCAGTACTTC. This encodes CAISESTSGQSTYEQYF.

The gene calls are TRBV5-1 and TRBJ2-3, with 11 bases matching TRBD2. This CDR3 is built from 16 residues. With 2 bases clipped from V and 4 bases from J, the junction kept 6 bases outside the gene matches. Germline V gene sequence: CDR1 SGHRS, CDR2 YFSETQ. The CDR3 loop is CASSFTSGSVSDTQYF. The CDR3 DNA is TGCGCCAGCAGCTTTACTAGCGGGAGTGTCTCAGATACGCAGTATTTT.

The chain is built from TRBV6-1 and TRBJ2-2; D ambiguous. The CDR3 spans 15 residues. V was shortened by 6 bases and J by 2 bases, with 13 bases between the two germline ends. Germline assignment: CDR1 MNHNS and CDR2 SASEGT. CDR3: CASSGPGGNTGELFF. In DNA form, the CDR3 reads TGTGCCAGCAGCGGCCCGGGCGGTAACACCGGGGAGCTGTTTTTT.

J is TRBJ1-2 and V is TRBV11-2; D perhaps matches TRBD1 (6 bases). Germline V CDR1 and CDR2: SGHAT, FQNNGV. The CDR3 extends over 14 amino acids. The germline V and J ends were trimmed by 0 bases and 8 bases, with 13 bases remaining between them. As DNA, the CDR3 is TGTGCCAGCAGCTTAGATCCTCAGGGGCCCGGCTACACCTTC. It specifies CASSLDPQGPGYTF.

CDR3 region: CASSQGDSPDTQYF. CDR3 nucleotides: TGTGCCAGCTCACAGGGGGACTCCCCAGATACGCAGTATTTT. The chain combines TRBV18 with TRBJ2-3, with D perhaps TRBD1 or TRBD2 (6 bases each). Per the germline V gene, CDR1 is KGHSH and CDR2 is LQKENI. There are 14 residues in the CDR3. Trimming pared 4 bases from V and 4 bases from J, leaving 12 bases between.

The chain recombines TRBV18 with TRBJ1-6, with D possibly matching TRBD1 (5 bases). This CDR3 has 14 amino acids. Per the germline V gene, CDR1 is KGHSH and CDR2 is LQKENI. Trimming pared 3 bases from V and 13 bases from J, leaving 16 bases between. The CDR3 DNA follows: TGTGCCAGCTCACCCGGCCGGGGGATGTCGCCCCTCCACTTT. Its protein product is CASSPGRGMSPLHF. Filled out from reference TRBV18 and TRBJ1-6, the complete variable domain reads NAGVMQNPRHLVRRRGQEARLRCSPMKGHSHVYWYRQLPEEGLKFMVYLQKENIIDESGMPKERFSAEFPKEGPSILRIQQVVRGDSAAYFCASSPGRGMSPLHFGNGTRLTVT.

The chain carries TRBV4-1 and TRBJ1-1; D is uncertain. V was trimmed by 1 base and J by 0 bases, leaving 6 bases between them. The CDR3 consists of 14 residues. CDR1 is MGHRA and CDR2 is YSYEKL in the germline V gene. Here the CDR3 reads CASSQVRLNTEAFF. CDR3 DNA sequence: TGCGCCAGCAGCCAAGTTAGGCTGAACACTGAAGCTTTCTTT.

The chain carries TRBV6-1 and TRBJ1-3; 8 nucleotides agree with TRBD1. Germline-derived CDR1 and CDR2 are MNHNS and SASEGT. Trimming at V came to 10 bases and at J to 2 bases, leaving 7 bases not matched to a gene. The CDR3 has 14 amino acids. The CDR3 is CATRDRGAGNTIYF. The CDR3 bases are TGTGCCACCAGAGACAGGGGCGCTGGAAACACCATATATTTT.

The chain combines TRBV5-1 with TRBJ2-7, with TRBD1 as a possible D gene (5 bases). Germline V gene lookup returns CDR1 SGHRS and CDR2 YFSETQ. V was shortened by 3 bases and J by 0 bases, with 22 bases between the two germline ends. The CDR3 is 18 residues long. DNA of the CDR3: TGCGCCAGCAGCTACAGGACGCCGCTATACACAAGCTCCTACGAGCAGTACTTC. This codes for CASSYRTPLYTSSYEQYF.

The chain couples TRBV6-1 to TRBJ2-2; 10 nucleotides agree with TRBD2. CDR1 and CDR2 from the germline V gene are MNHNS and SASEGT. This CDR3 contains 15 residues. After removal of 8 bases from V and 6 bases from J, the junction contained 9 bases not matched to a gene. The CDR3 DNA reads TGTGCCAGCTCCACTAGCGGGACGAATTCCGGGGAGCTGTTTTTT. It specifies CASSTSGTNSGELFF.

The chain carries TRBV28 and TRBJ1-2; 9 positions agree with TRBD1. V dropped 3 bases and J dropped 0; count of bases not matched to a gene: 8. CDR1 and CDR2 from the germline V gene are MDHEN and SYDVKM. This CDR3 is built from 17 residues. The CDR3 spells CASSFRGDRESNYGYTF. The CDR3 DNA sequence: TGTGCCAGCAGTTTTCGGGGGGACAGGGAATCTAACTATGGCTACACCTTC.

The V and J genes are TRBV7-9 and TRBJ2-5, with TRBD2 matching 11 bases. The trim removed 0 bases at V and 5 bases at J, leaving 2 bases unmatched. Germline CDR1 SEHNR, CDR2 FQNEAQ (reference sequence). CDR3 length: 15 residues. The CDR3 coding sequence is TGTGCCAGCAGCTTAGCTTCTAGCGGGGGGGAGACCCAGTACTTC. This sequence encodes CASSLASSGGETQYF.

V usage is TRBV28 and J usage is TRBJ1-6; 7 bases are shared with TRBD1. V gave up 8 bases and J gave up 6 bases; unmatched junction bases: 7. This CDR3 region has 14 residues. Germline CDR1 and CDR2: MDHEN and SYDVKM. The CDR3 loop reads CASLWGTANSPLHF. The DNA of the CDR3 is TGTGCCAGCCTGTGGGGGACAGCTAATTCACCCCTCCACTTT.

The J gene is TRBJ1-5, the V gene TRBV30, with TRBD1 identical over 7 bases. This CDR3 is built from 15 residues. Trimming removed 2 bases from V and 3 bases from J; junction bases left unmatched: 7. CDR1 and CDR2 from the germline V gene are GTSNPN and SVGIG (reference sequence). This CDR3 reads CAWSTTGLPNQPQHF. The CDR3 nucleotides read TGTGCCTGGAGTACGACAGGGTTGCCCAATCAGCCCCAGCATTTT.

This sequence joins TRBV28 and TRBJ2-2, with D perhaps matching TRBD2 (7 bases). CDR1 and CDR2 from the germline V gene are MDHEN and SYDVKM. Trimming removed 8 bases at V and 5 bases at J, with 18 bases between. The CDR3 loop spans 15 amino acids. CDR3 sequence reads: CASRFRGGGTGELFF. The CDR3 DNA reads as TGTGCCAGCCGCTTTAGGGGAGGGGGAACCGGGGAGCTGTTTTTT.

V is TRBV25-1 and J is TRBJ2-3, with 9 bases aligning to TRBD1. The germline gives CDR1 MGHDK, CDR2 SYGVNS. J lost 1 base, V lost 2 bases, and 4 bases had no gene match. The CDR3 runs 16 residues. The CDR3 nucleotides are TGTGCCAGCAGTGAAGGGGACAGGGTTGGCACAGATACGCAGTATTTT. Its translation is CASSEGDRVGTDTQYF. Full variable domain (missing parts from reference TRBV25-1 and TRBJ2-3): EADIYQTPRYLVIGTGKKITLECSQTMGHDKMYWYQQDPGMELHLIHYSYGVNSTEKGDLSSESTVSRIRTEHFPLTLESARPSHTSQYLCASSEGDRVGTDTQYFGPGTRLTVL.

In DNA form, the CDR3 reads TGTGCCATCAGTGAGTCTCAGGGAACCACTGAAGCTTTCTTT. It encodes CAISESQGTTEAFF. This chain joins TRBV10-3 and TRBJ1-1, with D possibly TRBD1 on 5 matching bases. The CDR3 is made up of 14 amino acids. V lost 0 bases and J 4 bases, leaving 9 bases between the germline ends. Germline loops: CDR1 ENHRY, CDR2 SYGVKD.

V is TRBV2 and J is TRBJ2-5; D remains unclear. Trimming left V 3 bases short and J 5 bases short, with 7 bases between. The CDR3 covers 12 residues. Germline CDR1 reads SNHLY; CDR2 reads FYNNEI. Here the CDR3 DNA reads TGTGCCAGCAGTGACCAGTCGGAGACCCAGTACTTC. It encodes CASSDQSETQYF.

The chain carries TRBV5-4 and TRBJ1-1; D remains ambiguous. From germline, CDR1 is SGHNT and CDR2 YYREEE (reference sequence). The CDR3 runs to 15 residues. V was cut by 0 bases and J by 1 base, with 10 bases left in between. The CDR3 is CASSLEGRRNTEAFF. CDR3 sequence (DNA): TGTGCCAGCAGCTTGGAAGGACGGAGGAACACTGAAGCTTTCTTT.

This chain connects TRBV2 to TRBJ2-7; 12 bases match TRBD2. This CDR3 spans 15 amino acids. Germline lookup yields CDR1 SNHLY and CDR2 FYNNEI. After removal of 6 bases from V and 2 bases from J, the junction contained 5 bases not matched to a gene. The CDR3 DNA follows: TGTGCCAGCAGCACGACTAGCGGGGGCGCCTACGAGCAGTACTTC. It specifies CASSTTSGGAYEQYF. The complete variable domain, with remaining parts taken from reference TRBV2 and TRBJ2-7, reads EPEVTQTPSHQVTQMGQEVILRCVPISNHLYFYWYRQILGQKVEFLVSFYNNEISEKSEIFDDQFSVERPDGSNFTLKIRSTKLEDSAMYFCASSTTSGGAYEQYFGPGTRLTVT.

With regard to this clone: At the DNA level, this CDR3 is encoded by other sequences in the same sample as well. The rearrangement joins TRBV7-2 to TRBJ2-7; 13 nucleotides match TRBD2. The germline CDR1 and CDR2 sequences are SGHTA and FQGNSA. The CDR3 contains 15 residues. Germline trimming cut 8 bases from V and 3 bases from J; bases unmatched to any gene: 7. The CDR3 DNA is TGTGCCAGCTCTCTGGGACTAGCGGGGTACTACGAGCAGTACTTC. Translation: CASSLGLAGYYEQYF.

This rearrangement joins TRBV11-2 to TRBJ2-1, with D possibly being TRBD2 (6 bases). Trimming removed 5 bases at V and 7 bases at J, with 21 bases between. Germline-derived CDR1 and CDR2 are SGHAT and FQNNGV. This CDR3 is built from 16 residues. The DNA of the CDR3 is TGTGCCAGCAGCCCTGCGGGACTTCGTGGGGTAAATGAGCAGTTCTTC. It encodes CASSPAGLRGVNEQFF.

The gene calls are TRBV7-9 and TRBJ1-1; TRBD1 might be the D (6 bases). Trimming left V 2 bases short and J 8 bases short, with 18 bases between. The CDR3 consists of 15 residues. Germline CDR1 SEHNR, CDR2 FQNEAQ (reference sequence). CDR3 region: CASSLRRGAVGEAFF. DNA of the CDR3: TGTGCCAGCAGCTTAAGGCGGGGGGCTGTCGGAGAAGCTTTCTTT.

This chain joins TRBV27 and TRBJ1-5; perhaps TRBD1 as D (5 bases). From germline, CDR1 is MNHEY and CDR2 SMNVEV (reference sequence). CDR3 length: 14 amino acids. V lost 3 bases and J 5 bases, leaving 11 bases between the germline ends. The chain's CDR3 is CASSFGQGHQPQHF. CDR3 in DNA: TGTGCCAGCAGTTTCGGGCAGGGCCATCAGCCCCAGCATTTT.

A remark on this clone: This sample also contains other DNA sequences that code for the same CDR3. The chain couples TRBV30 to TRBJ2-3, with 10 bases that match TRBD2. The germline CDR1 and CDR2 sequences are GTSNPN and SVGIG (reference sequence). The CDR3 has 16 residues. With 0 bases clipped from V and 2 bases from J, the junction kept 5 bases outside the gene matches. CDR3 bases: TGTGCCTGGAGTGTAGCGAGCGGGGGGGCCACAGATACGCAGTATTTT. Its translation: CAWSVASGGATDTQYF.

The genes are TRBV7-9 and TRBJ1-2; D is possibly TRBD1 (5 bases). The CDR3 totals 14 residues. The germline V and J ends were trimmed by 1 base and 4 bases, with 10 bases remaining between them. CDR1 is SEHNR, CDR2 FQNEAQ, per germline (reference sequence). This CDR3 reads CASSLGQPTYGYTF. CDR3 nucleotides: TGTGCCAGCAGCTTAGGACAGCCCACCTATGGCTACACCTTC.